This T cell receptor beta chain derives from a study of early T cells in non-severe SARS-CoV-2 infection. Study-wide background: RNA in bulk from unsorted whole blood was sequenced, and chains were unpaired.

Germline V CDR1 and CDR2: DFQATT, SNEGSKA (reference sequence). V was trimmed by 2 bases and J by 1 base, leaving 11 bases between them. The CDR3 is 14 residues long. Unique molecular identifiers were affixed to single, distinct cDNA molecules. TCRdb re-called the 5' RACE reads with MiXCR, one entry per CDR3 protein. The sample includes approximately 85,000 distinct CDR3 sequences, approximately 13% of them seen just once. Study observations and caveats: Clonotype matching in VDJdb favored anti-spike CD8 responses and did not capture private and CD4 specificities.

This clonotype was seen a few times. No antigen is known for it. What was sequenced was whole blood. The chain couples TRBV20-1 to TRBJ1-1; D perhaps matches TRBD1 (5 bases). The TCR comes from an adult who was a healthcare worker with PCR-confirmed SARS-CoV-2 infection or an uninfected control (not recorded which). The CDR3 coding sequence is TGCAGTGCTAGAACCCGAACAGGGAACACTGAAGCTTTCTTT. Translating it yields CSARTRTGNTEAFF.